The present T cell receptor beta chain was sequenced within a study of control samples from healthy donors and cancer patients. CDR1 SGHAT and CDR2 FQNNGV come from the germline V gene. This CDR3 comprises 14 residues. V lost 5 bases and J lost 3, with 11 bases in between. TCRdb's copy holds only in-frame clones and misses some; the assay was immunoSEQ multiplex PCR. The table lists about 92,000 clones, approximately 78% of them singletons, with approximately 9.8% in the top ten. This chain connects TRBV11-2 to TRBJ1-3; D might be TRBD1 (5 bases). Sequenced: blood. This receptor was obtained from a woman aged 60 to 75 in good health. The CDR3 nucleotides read TGTGCCAGCAGCCCCCAGGGTATTGGAAACACCATATATTTT. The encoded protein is CASSPQGIGNTIYF.